This paragraph reports one T cell receptor beta chain. It was with random hexamers that roughly 0.5 to 1 ug RNA was reverse transcribed. In TCRdb, the immunoSEQ multiplex PCR reads were re-called with MiXCR into one record per CDR3 protein. Among more than 150,000 distinct CDR3 sequences listed, approximately 94% were seen once. The data originate from a study of CD8 T cells in Susac syndrome. The CDR3 has 17 amino acids. Losses at the gene ends were 1 base for V and 4 bases for J; bases not matched to a gene: 7. CDR1 and CDR2 (germline): MNHEY, SVGAGI. Sequencing was carried out using CD8+ T cells from PBMCs. This receptor was taken from a human donor with multiple sclerosis. V gene TRBV6-5 combines with J gene TRBJ2-1; 10 positions match TRBD1. CDR3 residues: CASSYYLGTGVYNEQFF. CDR3 DNA: TGTGCCAGCAGTTACTATTTGGGGACAGGGGTGTACAATGAGCAGTTCTTC.